The 14 T cell receptor beta chains below all came from one sample that was sequenced in a study of vaccination effects on CD4 cells after COVID-19. Some clones are missing from TCRdb's copy, which holds only in-frame ones; the method was immunoSEQ multiplex PCR. Seen here are more than 25,000 clones, around 75% observed once, and the top ten hold about 14%. These receptors are not linked to any known antigen. Within the ViraFEST assay, antigen-specific CD4+ T cells underwent expansion with viral peptide pools prior to sequencing. An approximately ten-day culture period preceded the isolation of CD4+ T cells. Each participant was given two doses of one vaccine (BNT162b2 or mRNA-1273). The sequenced sample was CD4+ T cells from PBMCs cultured with HCoV-229E spike peptides, obtained after COVID-19 vaccination. Source of these receptors: a human donor who received a COVID-19 vaccine.

This clone was recorded a few times. J is TRBJ1-3 and V is TRBV7-6; no clear D. Trimming shortened V by 4 bases and J by 0 bases, and 10 bases separated the two germline ends. Germline lookup yields CDR1 SGHVS and CDR2 FNYEAQ. CDR3 length: 15 amino acids. This chain's CDR3 is CASSSTPSSGNTIYF. The CDR3 DNA reads as TGTGCCAGCAGCTCGACACCGAGCTCTGGAAACACCATATATTTT. Looking up the rest from reference TRBV7-6 and TRBJ1-3 gives the full variable domain: GAGVSQSPRYKVTKRGQDVALRCDPISGHVSLYWYRQALGQGPEFLTYFNYEAQQDKSGLPNDRFSAERPEGSISTLTIQRTEQRDSAMYRCASSSTPSSGNTIYFGEGSWLTVV.

The chain joins TRBV5-1 to TRBJ2-3; 7 nucleotides line up with TRBD2. This CDR3 is built from 17 residues. Losses at the gene ends were 3 bases for V and 0 bases for J; bases not matched to a gene: 10. CDR1 is SGHRS and CDR2 is YFSETQ in the germline V gene. The CDR3 sequence is CASSSDSTSRSTDTQYF. In DNA, the CDR3 is TGCGCCAGCAGCTCGGACTCGACTAGCCGGAGCACAGATACGCAGTATTTT.

The chain recombines TRBV24-1 with TRBJ1-2; 9 nucleotides agree with TRBD1. The V segment lost 4 bases and the J segment 9 bases; nucleotides outside the gene matches: 8. From germline, CDR1 is KGHDR and CDR2 SFDVKD. The CDR3 extends over 14 amino acids. In nucleotides, the CDR3 is TGTGCCACCAGTGAAACCGGGACAGGGACCCGCTACACCTTC. Translated: CATSETGTGTRYTF.

The chain joins TRBV20-1 to TRBJ1-3; no firm D call. The V gene lost 3 bases and the J gene lost 3 bases, with 12 bases spanning the gap. The germline V gene encodes CDR1 DFQATT and CDR2 SNEGSKA (reference sequence). The CDR3 is 14 residues long. The CDR3 is CSASWRGGGNTIYF. DNA for the CDR3: TGCAGTGCTAGTTGGCGTGGCGGTGGAAACACCATATATTTT.

The rearrangement uses TRBV18 and TRBJ2-7; 12 bases align to TRBD1. Unmatched junction bases numbered 5, after V lost 1 base and J lost 7 bases. The CDR3 covers 15 residues. Germline CDR1 is KGHSH and CDR2 is LQKENI. The CDR3: CASSPQGQGAGEQYF. For the CDR3, the DNA is TGTGCCAGCTCACCACAGGGACAGGGGGCTGGGGAGCAGTACTTC.

The chain uses TRBV4-1 and TRBJ1-1; D not resolved. With 4 bases removed from V and 0 bases from J, the gap between germline ends came to 12 bases. This CDR3 is built from 15 residues. Looked up from germline, CDR1 is MGHRA and CDR2 is YSYEKL. CDR3 loop: CASSRSTILNTEAFF. The CDR3 coding sequence is TGCGCCAGCAGCCGATCGACCATCCTGAACACTGAAGCTTTCTTT.

The chain has TRBV5-6 and TRBJ2-5; TRBD1 aligns across 10 bases. The CDR3 totals 16 residues. The V and J ends lost 4 bases and 3 bases, in that order; junction bases with no gene match: 9. Germline V lookup: CDR1 SGHDT, CDR2 YYEEEE. CDR3 sequence: CASSVRQGALKETQYF. The CDR3 nucleotides read TGTGCCAGCAGCGTACGACAGGGGGCGTTGAAAGAGACCCAGTACTTC.

The V and J genes are TRBV7-9 and TRBJ2-7, with 8 bases fitting TRBD1. The V and J ends lost 1 base and 8 bases, in that order; junction bases with no gene match: 10. The CDR3 sequence is 15 residues long. Germline assignment: CDR1 SEHNR and CDR2 FQNEAQ (reference sequence). The CDR3 loop is CASSLEGQGAGKQYF. As DNA, the CDR3 is TGTGCCAGCAGCTTAGAGGGGCAGGGGGCAGGAAAGCAGTACTTC.

The chain employs TRBV9 and TRBJ2-1; 7 nucleotides match TRBD2. The junction had 10 bases not matched to a gene; V was cut back by 4 bases and J by 3 bases. This CDR3 comprises 16 residues. Germline CDR1 reads SGDLS; CDR2 reads YYNGEE. CDR3 DNA: TGTGCCAGCAGCACACTAGGCGGGGGTATCTACAATGAGCAGTTCTTC. It yields the protein CASSTLGGGIYNEQFF.

This clone was found once. V gene TRBV9 combines with J gene TRBJ2-3, with D perhaps matching TRBD1 or TRBD2 (5 bases each). The CDR3 sequence is 15 residues long. The ends were cut back, 4 bases at V and 2 bases at J, with 14 bases in the middle. CDR1 is SGDLS and CDR2 is YYNGEE in the germline V gene. The CDR3 loop reads CASSPGRWDTDTQYF. The CDR3 region has the DNA TGTGCCAGCAGCCCGGGACGATGGGACACAGATACGCAGTATTTT.

The rearrangement uses TRBV7-9 and TRBJ1-1; TRBD1 matches at 7 bases. The CDR3 sequence is 14 residues long. Germline lookup yields CDR1 SEHNR and CDR2 FQNEAQ (reference sequence). The ends lost 5 bases at V and 9 bases at J; junction bases unmatched: 12. The CDR3 here is CASSPGQGVSKAFF. CDR3 DNA sequence: TGTGCCAGCAGCCCCGGGCAGGGGGTGTCGAAAGCTTTCTTT.

In its sample, this clone was seen a few times. The chain employs TRBV21-1 and TRBJ2-7; the table's D call TRBD1 went unverified against the DNA. TRBV21-1 is labeled a pseudogene. The CDR3 is made up of 14 amino acids. The CDR3 coding sequence is TGTGCCAGCAGCAAAGTGGGGCCGGACTACGAGCAGTACTTC. It yields the protein CASSKVGPDYEQYF.

The chain is built from TRBV6-6 and TRBJ2-5; 11 bases map to TRBD2. Per germline, CDR1 MNHNY and CDR2 SVGAGI (reference sequence). With 8 bases clipped from V and 2 bases from J, the junction kept 7 bases outside the gene matches. This CDR3 has 15 amino acids. DNA for the CDR3: TGTGCCAGCTCCGAGACTAGCGGGGCTCAAGAGACCCAGTACTTC. Translated, it gives CASSETSGAQETQYF.

This chain connects TRBV9 to TRBJ2-4; D might be TRBD2 (6 bases). CDR1 SGDLS and CDR2 YYNGEE come from the germline V gene. This CDR3 is built from 15 residues. V was shortened by 3 bases and J by 9 bases, with 19 bases between the two germline ends. The CDR3 DNA is TGTGCCAGCAGCGGCCGGGCGGGACCCGAGGGCATTCAGTACTTC. As protein: CASSGRAGPEGIQYF.